Below, one T cell receptor (beta chain) is given with its context. V gave up 3 bases and J gave up 2 bases; unmatched junction bases: 3. Germline V gene sequence: CDR1 SGHRS, CDR2 YFSETQ. The length of the CDR3 is 14 residues. Every contributor of samples was a Caucasian grown-up residing in Nashville, Tennessee. This entry is derived from a study of shared clonotypes between healthy human individuals. TCRdb keeps only in-frame clones here, not all; method: immunoSEQ multiplex PCR. The sample has over 2 million clones, 85% to 95% seen once; the top ten hold 0.1% to 0.15%. The receptor's source is a man younger than 35 in good health. The chain couples TRBV5-1 to TRBJ1-2; 8 bases fit TRBD1. Material for sequencing was naive CD4+ T cells sorted from blood. Documented subset: CD45RA+ positively selected. This chain's CDR3 is CASSSWDRNYGYTF. CDR3 sequence (DNA): TGCGCCAGCAGCTCTTGGGACAGGAACTATGGCTACACCTTC.